This TCR gamma chain was captured by sequencing in a study of gamma delta lymphoproliferative disorders and STAT genes (dated by TCRdb to 2016 to 2019). With respect to the entire study: Among the 9 sequenced Tgammadelta LGLL patients, 4 had symptomatic disease and 5 had an indolent course. The LymphoTrack Dx TCRG Assay was used to build gamma-chain libraries from a minimum of 50 ng of genomic DNA. Because no corresponding Invivoscribe delta assay was available, delta-chain libraries were prepared according to the standard operating procedure of the EuroClonality-NGS working group. The study profiled TCR gamma and delta CDR3 repertoires by deep sequencing in Tgammadelta lymphoproliferative disease patients and healthy controls, within a larger immunophenotypic and STAT-mutation study. The TCR-sequenced pilot group comprised roughly 10 Tgammadelta large granular lymphocyte leukemia patients and a couple of hepatosplenic T-cell lymphoma patients. Two gamma-chain samples and all delta-chain samples were sequenced twice to confirm results.

In both library preparation methods, multiplex PCR was run with primers aimed at the conserved V and J regions of the TCR genes. After purification and pooling, the amplicons were sequenced on an Illumina MiSeq platform. Processing in the source paper ran as follows. MiXCR performed V(D)J alignment, clonotype assembly and translation, and VDJtools was used for functionality assessment and CDR3 repertoire analyses. CDR3 was defined according to IMGT, and analyses were limited to productive sequences using functional genes, with ORF genes and pseudogenes excluded. Identical amino acid CDR3s of major clonotypes (frequency >=5%) were searched for across all patients and controls using a custom Python script. A one-sided non-parametric Wilcoxon test was used to compare clonotype frequencies between patients and controls. TCRdb called clones afresh from the public reads with CATT; identical DNA rows were later merged. The authors' filters were not applied to this entry. The sample table lists some 2,500 gamma-chain clones, approximately 18% of them with a count of one. Of the sample, 58% falls within the top ten clones.

For TCR sequencing, genomic DNA was taken from peripheral blood mononuclear cells isolated from both patients and controls. The sequenced patients had a median age of about 60 years and comprised about five males and about 6 females. All patients came from a single hematology unit in Padova, Italy, and their diagnoses were reclassified as T-LGLL or HSTCL using the 2017 WHO criteria. Every patient sample was obtained either before therapy or while the patient was off therapy. From cysteine to phenylalanine, the CDR3 is 12 amino acids long. The retained sequence is limited to the CDR3, 36 bases, with the frame set at the first base. Unmatched junction bases come to 6, with V trimmed by 8 bases and J by 4 bases. This clone was seen a handful of times. Its target antigen remains unknown. One base away there is no much larger clone; base qualities are not given. General study outcomes and caveats: It was noted by the authors that NGS specificity may be reduced at low frequencies, so confirmation of the public or private nature of leukemic clones is needed. In whole-repertoire clustering, patient gamma repertoires grouped separately from healthy controls, whereas delta repertoires showed no separation between groups. Major clones in indolent patients were dominated by Vgamma9-JgammaP and Vdelta2-Ddelta3-Jdelta1 rearrangements, but these rearrangements were absent in symptomatic patients, who instead used less common gene combinations. Nearly all major patient gamma and delta clonotypes were public, shared with at least one healthy donor; only a couple of gamma clonotypes were private to disease. T cells in controls likely covered a range of maturation stages, whereas leukemic cells were skewed toward terminal effectors, which could potentially limit comparisons between patients and controls.

Material: blood. This chain is built from TRGV10 and TRGJ1 or TRGJ2. Assignment of the J gene here rests on matching the DNA to germline, because TCRdb gives none. TRGV10 is given ORF status, its function remaining uncertain. The clonotype comes from a human donor with gamma-delta T-cell large granular lymphocyte leukemia. The base sequence is TGTGCTGCGTGGGCGAAATATTATAAGAAACTCTTT. Its protein reads: CAAWAKYYKKLF.